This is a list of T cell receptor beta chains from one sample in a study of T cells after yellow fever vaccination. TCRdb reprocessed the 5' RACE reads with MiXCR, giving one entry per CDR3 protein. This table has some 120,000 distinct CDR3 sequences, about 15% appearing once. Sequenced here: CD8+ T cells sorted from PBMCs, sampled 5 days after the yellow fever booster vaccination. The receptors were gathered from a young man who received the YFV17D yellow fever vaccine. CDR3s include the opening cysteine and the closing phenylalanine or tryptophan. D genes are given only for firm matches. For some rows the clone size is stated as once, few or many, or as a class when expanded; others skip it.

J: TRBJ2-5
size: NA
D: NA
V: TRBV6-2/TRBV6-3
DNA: TGTGCCAGCAGATTTAGCGTGGTGGAGACCCAGTACTTC
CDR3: CASRFSVVETQYF

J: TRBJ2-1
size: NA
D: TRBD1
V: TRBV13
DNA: TGTGCCAGCAGTCTGCGCGACAGGGGCCCCTACAATGAGCAGTTCTTC
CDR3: CASSLRDRGPYNEQFF

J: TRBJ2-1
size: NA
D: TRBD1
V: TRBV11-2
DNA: TGTGCCAGCAGCCCAGGACAGGGGTTGTACAATGAGCAGTTCTTC
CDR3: CASSPGQGLYNEQFF

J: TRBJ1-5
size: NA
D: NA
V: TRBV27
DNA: TGTGCCAGCAGCAGAATAACGATTCAGGGACAAAATCAGCCCCAGCATTTT
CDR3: CASSRITIQGQNQPQHF

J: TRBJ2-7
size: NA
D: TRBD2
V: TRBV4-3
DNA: TGCGCCAGCAGCCAAGCGGAGCGGGGGCCCTACGAGCAGTACTTC
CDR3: CASSQAERGPYEQYF

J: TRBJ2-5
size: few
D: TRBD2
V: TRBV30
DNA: TGTGCCTGGAGCCCCGGGGGGGGGGAGACCCAGTACTTC
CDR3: CAWSPGGGETQYF

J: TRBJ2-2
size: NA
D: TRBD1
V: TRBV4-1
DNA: TGCGCCAGCAGCCAGGGACAGGGTAACACCGGGGAGCTGTTTTTT
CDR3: CASSQGQGNTGELFF

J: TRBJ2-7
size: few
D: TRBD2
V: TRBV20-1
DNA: TGCAGTGCTAGAGAGGGTCAGCGGGGCCCCTACGAGCAGTACTTC
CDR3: CSAREGQRGPYEQYF

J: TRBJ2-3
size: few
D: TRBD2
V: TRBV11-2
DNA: TGTGCCAGCAGCATACTACTAGCGGCTAGCACAGATACGCAGTATTTT
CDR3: CASSILLAASTDTQYF

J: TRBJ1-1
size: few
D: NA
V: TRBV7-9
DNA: TGTGCCAGCAGCTTCGTAGGGGAGATGAACACTGAAGCTTTCTTT
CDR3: CASSFVGEMNTEAFF

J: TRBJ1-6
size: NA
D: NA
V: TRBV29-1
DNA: TGCAGCGTTCGACAGAGCTCCTATAATTCACCCCTCCACTTT
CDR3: CSVRQSSYNSPLHF

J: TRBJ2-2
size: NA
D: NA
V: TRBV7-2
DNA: TGTGCCAGCAGCTTACCCAGGGACACGGCGTATGGGGAGCTGTTTTTT
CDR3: CASSLPRDTAYGELFF

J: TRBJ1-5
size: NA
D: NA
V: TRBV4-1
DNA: TGCGCCAGCAGCCAATATACAGGGCCGGCGGAGCCCCAGCATTTT
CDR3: CASSQYTGPAEPQHF

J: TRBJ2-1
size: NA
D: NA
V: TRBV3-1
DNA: TGTGCCAGCAGCCATCCGGGGTTCTACAATGAGCAGTTCTTC
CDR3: CASSHPGFYNEQFF

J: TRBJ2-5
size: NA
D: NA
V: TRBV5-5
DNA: TGTGCCAGCAACCCGGGGCTACGGACAGTAGCCGAGACCCAGTACTTC
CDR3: CASNPGLRTVAETQYF

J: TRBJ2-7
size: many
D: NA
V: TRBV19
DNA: TGTGCCAGCAGTACCGGGTCCTACGAGCAGTACTTC
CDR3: CASSTGSYEQYF

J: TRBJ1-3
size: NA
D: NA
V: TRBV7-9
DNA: TGTGCCAGCAGCTTAGTCGGGGAGGCGGGAAACACCATATATTTT
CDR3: CASSLVGEAGNTIYF

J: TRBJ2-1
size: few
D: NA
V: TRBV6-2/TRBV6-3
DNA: TGTGCCAGCACTATAGGGGGGAGCTCCTACAATGAGCAGTTCTTC
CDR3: CASTIGGSSYNEQFF

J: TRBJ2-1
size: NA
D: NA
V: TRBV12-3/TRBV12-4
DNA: TGTGCCAGCAGACCCCAGCCGGGCGCCCAATCTTTC
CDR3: CASRPQPGAQSF

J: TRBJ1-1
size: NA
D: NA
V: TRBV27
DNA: TGTGCCAGCAGTTTAGGGCGGGGGAACACTGAAGCTTTCTTT
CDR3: CASSLGRGNTEAFF

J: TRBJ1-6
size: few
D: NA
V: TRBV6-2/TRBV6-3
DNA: TGTGCCAGCCTTTCCTTGGTAAATCGACAGAGCGATAATTCACCCCTCCACTTT
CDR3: CASLSLVNRQSDNSPLHF

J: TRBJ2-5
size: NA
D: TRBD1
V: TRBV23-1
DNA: TGCGCCAGCAGTCCTGACAGGGTGGGGTTC
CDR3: CASSPDRVGF

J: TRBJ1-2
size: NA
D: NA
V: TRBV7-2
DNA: TGTGCCAGCAGCTTAGCCCCCGGTTTAGGGAACTATGGCTACACCTTC
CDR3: CASSLAPGLGNYGYTF

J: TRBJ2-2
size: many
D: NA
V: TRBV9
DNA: TGTGCCAGCAGCGTAGCCCGGCGGCAGGAGAACACCGGGGAGCTGTTTTTT
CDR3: CASSVARRQENTGELFF

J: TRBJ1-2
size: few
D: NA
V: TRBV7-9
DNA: TGTGCCAGCAGCACCGCGGCGTTTTCCTATGGCTACACCTTC
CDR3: CASSTAAFSYGYTF

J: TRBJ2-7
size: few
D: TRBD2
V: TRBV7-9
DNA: TGTGCCAGCAGCTCCCGGGGCGCGGGGGCTAGCGGGGGGCGACCGTACGAGCAGTACTTC
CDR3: CASSSRGAGASGGRPYEQYF

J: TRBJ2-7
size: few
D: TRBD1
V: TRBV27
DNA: TGTGCCAGCAGTTCGGGGACAGGGGTGGCCGAGCAGTACTTC
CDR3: CASSSGTGVAEQYF

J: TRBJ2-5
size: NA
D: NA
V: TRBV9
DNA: TGTGCCAGCAGCGTACGGGGTAGGGGGCAAGAGACCCAGTACTTC
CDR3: CASSVRGRGQETQYF

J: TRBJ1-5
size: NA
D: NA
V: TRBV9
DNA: TGTGCCAGCAGCGCCCCCAAGCAGGACCCTTCGGGCAATCAGCCCCAGCATTTT
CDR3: CASSAPKQDPSGNQPQHF

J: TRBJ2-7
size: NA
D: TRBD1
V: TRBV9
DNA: TGTGCCAGCAGCGCCGGGACAGGGTGGAACGAGCAGTACTTC
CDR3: CASSAGTGWNEQYF

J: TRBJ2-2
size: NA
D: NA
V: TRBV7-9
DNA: TGTGCCAGCAGCTTAGACCATGGGACCGGGGAGCTGTTTTTT
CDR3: CASSLDHGTGELFF

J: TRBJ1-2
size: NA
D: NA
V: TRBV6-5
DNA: TGTGCCAGCAGTTACCGGGGAGATGGCTATGGCTACACCTTC
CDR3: CASSYRGDGYGYTF

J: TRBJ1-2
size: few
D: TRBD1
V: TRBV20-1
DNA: TGCAGTGCTAGAGAACGGGACAGGGCCGGAGACTATGACTACACCTTC
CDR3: CSARERDRAGDYDYTF

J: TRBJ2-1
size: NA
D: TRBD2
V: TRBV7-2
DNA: TGTGCCAGCAGCGCACCCGGGACTAGCGAGTACAATGAGCAGTTCTTC
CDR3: CASSAPGTSEYNEQFF

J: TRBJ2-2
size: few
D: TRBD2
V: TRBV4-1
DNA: TGCGCCAGCAGCTCGAGCGGGGTCGGTACCGGGGAGCTGTTTTTT
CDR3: CASSSSGVGTGELFF

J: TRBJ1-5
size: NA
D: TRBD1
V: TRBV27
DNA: TGTGCCAGCAGTTTATCGGGACAGGGGGATAGAGCCCAGCATTTT
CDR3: CASSLSGQGDRAQHF

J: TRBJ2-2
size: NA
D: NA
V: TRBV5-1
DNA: TGCGCCAGCAGTACCGGGACTCCGAACACCGGGGAGCTGTTTTTT
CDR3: CASSTGTPNTGELFF

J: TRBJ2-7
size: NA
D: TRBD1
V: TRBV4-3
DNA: TGCGCCAGCAGCCAAGATTGGACAGGAGGCTACGAGCAGTACTTC
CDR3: CASSQDWTGGYEQYF

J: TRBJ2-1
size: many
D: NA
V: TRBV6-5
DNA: TGTGCCAGCAGTTACGTTCTAGATTTCAATGAGCAGTTCTTC
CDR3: CASSYVLDFNEQFF

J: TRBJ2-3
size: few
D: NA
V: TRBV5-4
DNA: TGTGCCAGCAGCTTGTCTGAAGATACGCAGTATTTT
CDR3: CASSLSEDTQYF

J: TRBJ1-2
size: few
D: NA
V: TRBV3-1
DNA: TGTGCCAGCAGCCAAGGAAAAGGAATGGGGGCGCCTGGCTACACCTTC
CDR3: CASSQGKGMGAPGYTF

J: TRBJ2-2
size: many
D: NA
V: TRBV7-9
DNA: TGTGCCAGCAGCTTGGGACCCCGAGGGACCGGGGAGCTGTTTTTT
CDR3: CASSLGPRGTGELFF

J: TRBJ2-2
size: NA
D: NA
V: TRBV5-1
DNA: TGCGCCAGCAGCTTGGGTTTAAGAGGCGCGAACACCGGGGAGCTGTTTTTT
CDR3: CASSLGLRGANTGELFF

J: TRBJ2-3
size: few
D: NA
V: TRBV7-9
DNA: TGTGCCAGCAGCTTAATTTCCTACAGCACAGATACGCAGTATTTT
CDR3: CASSLISYSTDTQYF

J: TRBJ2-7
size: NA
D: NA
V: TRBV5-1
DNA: TGCGCCAGCAGCGAGGAAGGGGGCTCCTACGAGCAGTACTTC
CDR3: CASSEEGGSYEQYF

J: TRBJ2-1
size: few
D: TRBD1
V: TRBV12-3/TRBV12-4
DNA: TGTGCCAGCAGCCCAGGAGGCCCCGGGACAGGTGAATTCTTC
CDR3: CASSPGGPGTGEFF

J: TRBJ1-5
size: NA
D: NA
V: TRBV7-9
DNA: TGTGCCAGCAGCTTAAACCCTGTAGGCGATGGGAATCAGCCCCAGCATTTT
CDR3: CASSLNPVGDGNQPQHF

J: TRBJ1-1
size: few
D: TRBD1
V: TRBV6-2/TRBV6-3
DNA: TGTGCCAGCAGTTACACCCAGGGGGGAGAAGCTTTCTTT
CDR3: CASSYTQGGEAFF

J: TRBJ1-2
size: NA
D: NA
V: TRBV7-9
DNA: TGTGCCAGCAGCCGGCTGGGCGGAAGCCTGGGCTATGGCTACACCTTC
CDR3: CASSRLGGSLGYGYTF

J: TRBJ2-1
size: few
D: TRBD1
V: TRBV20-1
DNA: TGCAGTGCTAGAGGGACAGGGTGGGGGAATGAGCAGTTCTTC
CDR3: CSARGTGWGNEQFF

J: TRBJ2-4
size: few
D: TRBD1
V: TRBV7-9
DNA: TGTGCCAGCAGCTCCACCAGGGGGTCAGGGGCCAAAAACATTCAGTACTTC
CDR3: CASSSTRGSGAKNIQYF

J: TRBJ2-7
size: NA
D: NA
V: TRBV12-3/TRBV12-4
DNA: TGTGCCAGCAGCGGGGACCGTCAGCCCTACGAGCAGTACTTC
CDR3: CASSGDRQPYEQYF

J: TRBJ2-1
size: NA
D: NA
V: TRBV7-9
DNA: TGTGCCAGCAGCTTAGAGGGTGGCTCCTACAATGAGCAGTTCTTC
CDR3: CASSLEGGSYNEQFF